One sample yielded the 9 T cell receptor beta chains listed below, sequenced in a study of cytomegalovirus exposure and HLA in healthy donors. The primer mix had 60 Vbeta and 13 Jbeta primers. Profiling relied on immunoSEQ multiplex PCR, and the TCRdb table lists in-frame clones only, not all of them. The sample holds 200,000 to 250,000 clones, just under 85% seen once. The specimen sequenced was PBMCs. These receptors were obtained from a woman between 40 and 50 years old in good health and CMV-seronegative.

V usage is TRBV11-3 and J usage is TRBJ2-1; the D gene is possibly TRBD1 (5 bases). There are 14 residues in the CDR3. Germline CDR1 reads SGHNT; CDR2 reads YENEEA. Trimming removed 2 bases from V and 8 bases from J, with 13 bases in between. The CDR3 bases are TGTGCCAGCAGCTTACCTCTGTCAGGGTATGAGCAGTTCTTC. This sequence encodes CASSLPLSGYEQFF.

The V gene is TRBV18, the J gene TRBJ1-1, with D hard to call. Trimming removed 5 bases from V and 3 bases from J, with 19 bases in between. Germline CDR1 reads KGHSH; CDR2 reads LQKENI. The CDR3 covers 16 residues. CDR3 in DNA: TGTGCCAGCTCAAGAGGGAGGGAGAACTTTTACACTGAAGCTTTCTTT. It encodes CASSRGRENFYTEAFF.

The chain combines TRBV29-1 with TRBJ2-5; TRBD1 matches at 8 bases. The CDR3 contains 14 residues. Germline V gene sequence: CDR1 SQVTM, CDR2 ANQGSEA. Trimming at V came to 4 bases and at J to 2 bases, leaving 6 bases not matched to a gene. Written as DNA, the CDR3 is TGCAGCGTTGGGACAGGGCATTCTCAAGAGACCCAGTACTTC. Translation gives CSVGTGHSQETQYF.

This clone was seen more than once but under ten times. The chain recombines TRBV6-1 with TRBJ1-1, with D uncertain. The CDR3 is 11 amino acids. CDR1 is MNHNS, CDR2 SASEGT, per germline. Trimming took off 6 bases at V and 9 bases at J, with 11 bases between the two ends. The CDR3 region has the DNA TGTGCCAGCAGACATACCCCCAAAGCTTTCTTT. Protein: CASRHTPKAFF.

Written as DNA, the CDR3 is TGTGCCAGCAGTGATAGGGGCGCGGGGGGCAATCAGCCCCAGCATTTT. It encodes CASSDRGAGGNQPQHF. This chain connects TRBV2 to TRBJ1-5; perhaps TRBD1 as D (5 bases). This CDR3 comprises 16 residues. V was trimmed by 3 bases and J by 2 bases, leaving 14 bases between them. CDR1 SNHLY and CDR2 FYNNEI come from the germline V gene.

V gene TRBV27 combines with J gene TRBJ1-5, with D perhaps TRBD1 (6 bases). The CDR3 covers 16 residues. Germline V lookup: CDR1 MNHEY, CDR2 SMNVEV (reference sequence). V lost 2 bases and J 2 bases, leaving 13 bases between the germline ends. The chain's CDR3 is CASSLGRGEGNQPQHF. CDR3 DNA: TGTGCCAGCAGTTTAGGCAGGGGAGAGGGCAATCAGCCCCAGCATTTT.

The chain uses TRBV18 and TRBJ1-3; TRBD1 matches at 7 bases. The CDR3 has 13 amino acids. V was clipped by 6 bases and J by 8 bases; unmatched bases: 7. Germline V gene data show CDR1 as KGHSH and CDR2 as LQKENI. The CDR3 sequence is CASSPDRVHTIYF. The CDR3 nucleotides are TGTGCCAGCTCTCCCGACAGGGTCCACACCATATATTTT.

The chain employs TRBV30 and TRBJ2-7; TRBD2 matches at 7 bases. Germline lookup yields CDR1 GTSNPN and CDR2 SVGIG (reference sequence). The CDR3 sequence is 13 residues long. With V trimmed by 0 bases and J by 3 bases, 2 bases remained unmatched. CDR3 nucleotides: TGTGCCTGGAGTGTTGGGGGGGGCTACGAGCAGTACTTC. Protein: CAWSVGGGYEQYF.

The rearrangement links TRBV27 to TRBJ2-7; 9 bases align to TRBD1. CDR1 is MNHEY, CDR2 SMNVEV, per germline (reference sequence). This CDR3 has 14 residues. Germline trimming cut 6 bases from V and 6 bases from J; bases unmatched to any gene: 9. The CDR3 here is CASRGRDRVSEQYF. The CDR3 DNA is TGTGCCAGCAGGGGGCGGGACAGGGTCTCCGAGCAGTACTTC.